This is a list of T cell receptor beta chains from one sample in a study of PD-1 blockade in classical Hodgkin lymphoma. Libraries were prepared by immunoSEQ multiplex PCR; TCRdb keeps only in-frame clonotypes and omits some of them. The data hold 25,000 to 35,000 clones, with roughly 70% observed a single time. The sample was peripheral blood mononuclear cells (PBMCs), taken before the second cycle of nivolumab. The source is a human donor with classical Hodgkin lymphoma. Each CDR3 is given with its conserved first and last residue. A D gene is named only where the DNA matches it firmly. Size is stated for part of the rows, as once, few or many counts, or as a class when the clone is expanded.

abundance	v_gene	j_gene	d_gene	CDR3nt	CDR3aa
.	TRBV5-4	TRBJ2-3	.	TGTGCCAGCGAAGGGGGCACAGATACGCAGTATTTT	CASEGGTDTQYF
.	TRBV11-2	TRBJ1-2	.	TGTGCCAGCAGGGGATATGGTGGATACGACTATGGCTACACCTTC	CASRGYGGYDYGYTF
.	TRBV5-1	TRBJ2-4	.	TGCGCCAGCAGCCGGACAGCGGCAAACATTCAGTACTTC	CASSRTAANIQYF
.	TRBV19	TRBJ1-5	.	TGTGCCAGTAGTTGGGACCGCCTAGGTAATCAGCCCCAGCATTTT	CASSWDRLGNQPQHF
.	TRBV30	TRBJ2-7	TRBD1	TGTGCCTGGAGTGACCGGGACAGGGGATTCTACGAGCAGTACTTC	CAWSDRDRGFYEQYF
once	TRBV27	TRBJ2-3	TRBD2	TGTGCCAGCAGTTTAGGTGTAGCGGGGGGGACTATCACAGATACGCAGTATTTT	CASSLGVAGGTITDTQYF
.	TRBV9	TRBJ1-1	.	TGTGCCAGCAGCGCCTTGGCGGCGAACACTGAAGCTTTCTTT	CASSALAANTEAFF
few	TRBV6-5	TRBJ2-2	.	TGTGCCAGCAGTTACCAGGGTTCGGGCGGGGAGCTGTTTTTT	CASSYQGSGGELFF
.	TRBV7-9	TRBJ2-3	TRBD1	TGTGCCAGCAGCCCAGCCGGGACAGGGTACACAGATACGCAGTATTTT	CASSPAGTGYTDTQYF
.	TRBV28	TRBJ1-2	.	TGTGCCACCGGTTACGATGGCTACACCTTC	CATGYDGYTF
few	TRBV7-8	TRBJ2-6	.	TGTGCCAGCAGCCTAGTCTCTGGGGCCAACGTCCTGACTTTC	CASSLVSGANVLTF
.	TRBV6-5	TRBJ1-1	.	TGTGCCAGCAGTTACTCCGGATTCTCTGAAGCTTTCTTT	CASSYSGFSEAFF
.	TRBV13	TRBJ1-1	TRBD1	TGTGCCAGCAGCTTAGAGAGGGGACAGGGGAGGAACACTGAAGCTTTCTTT	CASSLERGQGRNTEAFF
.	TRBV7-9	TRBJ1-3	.	TGTGCCAGCTCGAAGCAAAGTAACACCATATATTTT	CASSKQSNTIYF
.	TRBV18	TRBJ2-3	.	TGTGCCAGCTCAACAACCAGGGGCACAGATACGCAGTATTTT	CASSTTRGTDTQYF
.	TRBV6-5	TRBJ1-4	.	TGTGCCAGCAGTTTCGGGACCGCTTTAATGGAAAAACTGTTTTTT	CASSFGTALMEKLFF
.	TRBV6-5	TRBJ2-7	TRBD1	TGTGCCAGCAGTAAAGGACAGGGGAAATACGAGCAGTACTTC	CASSKGQGKYEQYF
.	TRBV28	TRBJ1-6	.	TGTGCCAGCAGTCCCCCGGACTCCAGAAGGCCCCTCCACTTT	CASSPPDSRRPLHF
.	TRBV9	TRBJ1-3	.	TGTGCCAGCAGGCCCCCAGGGGCGCAGGGAAACACCATATATTTT	CASRPPGAQGNTIYF
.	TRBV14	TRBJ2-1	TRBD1	TGTGCCAGCAGAGCGACAGGGGCCTCCTCCTACAATGAGCAGTTCTTC	CASRATGASSYNEQFF
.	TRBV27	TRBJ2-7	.	TGTGCCAGCAGTCTAGGGGGGGGCCGGTACGAGCAGTACTTC	CASSLGGGRYEQYF
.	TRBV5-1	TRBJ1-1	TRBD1	TGCGCCAGCAGCGTTTCCCAGGGACAGGGAGTAGGGTTGGCTGAAGCTTTCTTT	CASSVSQGQGVGLAEAFF
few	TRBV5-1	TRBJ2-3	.	TGCGCCAGCAGCCCCGGGGCTTTCACAGATACGCAGTATTTT	CASSPGAFTDTQYF
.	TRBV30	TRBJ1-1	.	TGTGCCTGGAGTGGCCAGGGAGCTTTCTTT	CAWSGQGAFF
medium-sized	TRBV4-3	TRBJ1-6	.	TGCGCCAGCAGCCAAGAGATCTACGCGGGACTTTACTTT	CASSQEIYAGLYF
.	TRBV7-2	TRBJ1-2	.	TGTGCCAGCATCTCATCCCTGGGCGGCTACACCTTC	CASISSLGGYTF
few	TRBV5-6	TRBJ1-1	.	TGTGCCAGCAGCTTGAGGGCCACAGCTGAAGCTTTCTTT	CASSLRATAEAFF
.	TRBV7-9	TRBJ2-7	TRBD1	TGTGCCAGCAGCCCCGGGACAGCTCACTGGGAGCAGTACTTC	CASSPGTAHWEQYF
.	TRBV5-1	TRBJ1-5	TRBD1	TGCGCCAGCAGCTTCGGGACAGGGGACCGGGCTAATCAGCCCCAGCATTTT	CASSFGTGDRANQPQHF
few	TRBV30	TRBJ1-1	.	TGTGCCTGGAGTGGGGGACACGGAAACACTGAAGCTTTCTTT	CAWSGGHGNTEAFF
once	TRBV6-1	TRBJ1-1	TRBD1	TGTGCCAGCACCATAAGTGGGACAGGGGGGGACGAAGCTTTCTTT	CASTISGTGGDEAFF
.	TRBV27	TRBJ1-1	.	TGTGCCAGCAGTTTAGAAAGGGGGGGCCCCAACACTGAAGCTTTCTTT	CASSLERGGPNTEAFF
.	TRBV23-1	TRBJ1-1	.	TGCGCCAGCAGTCAGGGCATGAACACTGAAGCTTTCTTT	CASSQGMNTEAFF
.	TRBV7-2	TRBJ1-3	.	TGTGCCAGCAGCTTAGCTGGTAACACCATATATTTT	CASSLAGNTIYF
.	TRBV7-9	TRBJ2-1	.	TGTGCCAGCAGCTTAGCGGGGCCCTACAATGAGCAGTTCTTC	CASSLAGPYNEQFF
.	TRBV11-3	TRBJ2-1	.	TGTGCCAGCAGCCCCGAGGGGGGGCGGGTTGAGCAGTTCTTC	CASSPEGGRVEQFF
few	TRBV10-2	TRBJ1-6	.	TGCGCCAGCACGAACAACTCACCCCTCCACTTT	CASTNNSPLHF
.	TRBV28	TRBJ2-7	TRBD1	TGTGCCAGCAGTTTGGCCAGGGAGACAGGGGCCTACGAGCAGTACTTC	CASSLARETGAYEQYF
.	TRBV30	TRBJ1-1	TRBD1	TGTGCCTGGAGTGTACAGGGGGCAACTGAAGCTTTCTTT	CAWSVQGATEAFF
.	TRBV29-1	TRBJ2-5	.	TGCAGCGTTGACGACGACCAGCAGACCCAGTACTTC	CSVDDDQQTQYF
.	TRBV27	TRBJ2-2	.	TGTGCCAGCAGTGACACAAGGGAAGGCACCGGGGAGCTGTTTTTT	CASSDTREGTGELFF
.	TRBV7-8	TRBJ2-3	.	TGTGCCACCGGGCAAGGCTTGTCGGCGGGGTACACAGATACGCAGTATTTT	CATGQGLSAGYTDTQYF
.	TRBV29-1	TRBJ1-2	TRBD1	TGCAGCGCCGAACAGGGGAGGCTGGATGGCTACACCTTC	CSAEQGRLDGYTF
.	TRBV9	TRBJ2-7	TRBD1	TGTGCCAGCAGCGTAGGGGACAGGGGCGAGCAGTACTTC	CASSVGDRGEQYF
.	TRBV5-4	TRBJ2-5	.	TGTGCCAGCAGCTTGGGGTTAGGGGAGGAGACCCAGTACTTC	CASSLGLGEETQYF